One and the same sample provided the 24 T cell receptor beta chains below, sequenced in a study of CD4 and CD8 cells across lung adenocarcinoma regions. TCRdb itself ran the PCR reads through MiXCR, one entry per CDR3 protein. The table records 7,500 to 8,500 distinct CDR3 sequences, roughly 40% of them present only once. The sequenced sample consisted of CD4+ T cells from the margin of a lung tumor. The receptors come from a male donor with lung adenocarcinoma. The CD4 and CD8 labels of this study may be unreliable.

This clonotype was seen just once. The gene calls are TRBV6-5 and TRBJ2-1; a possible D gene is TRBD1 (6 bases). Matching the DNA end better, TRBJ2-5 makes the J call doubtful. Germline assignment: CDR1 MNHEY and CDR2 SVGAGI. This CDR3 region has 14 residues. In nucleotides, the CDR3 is TGTGCCAGCAGTTGGGGGCCATTGTCGGAGACCCAGTACTTC. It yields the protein CASSWGPLSETQYF.

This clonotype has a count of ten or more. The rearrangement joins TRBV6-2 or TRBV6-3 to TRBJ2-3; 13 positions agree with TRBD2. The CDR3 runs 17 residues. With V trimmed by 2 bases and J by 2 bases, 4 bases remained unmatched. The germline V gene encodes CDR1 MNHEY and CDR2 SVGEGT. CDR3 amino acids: CASSYGTSGESTDTQYF. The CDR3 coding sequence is TGTGCCAGCAGTTACGGGACTAGCGGGGAATCCACAGATACGCAGTATTTT.

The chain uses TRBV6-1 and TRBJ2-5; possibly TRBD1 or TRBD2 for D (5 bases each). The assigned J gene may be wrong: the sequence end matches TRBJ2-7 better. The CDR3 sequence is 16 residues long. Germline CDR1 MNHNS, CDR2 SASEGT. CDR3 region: CASSERAGSVSYEQYF. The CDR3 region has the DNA TGTGCCAGCAGTGAGAGGGCAGGGTCGGTCTCCTACGAGCAGTACTTC.

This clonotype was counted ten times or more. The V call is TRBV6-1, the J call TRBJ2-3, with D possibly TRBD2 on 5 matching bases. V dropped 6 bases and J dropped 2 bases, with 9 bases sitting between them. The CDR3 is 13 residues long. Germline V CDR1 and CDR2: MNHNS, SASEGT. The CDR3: CASSRRTTDTQYF. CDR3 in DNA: TGTGCCAGCAGCCGGAGGACCACAGATACGCAGTATTTT.

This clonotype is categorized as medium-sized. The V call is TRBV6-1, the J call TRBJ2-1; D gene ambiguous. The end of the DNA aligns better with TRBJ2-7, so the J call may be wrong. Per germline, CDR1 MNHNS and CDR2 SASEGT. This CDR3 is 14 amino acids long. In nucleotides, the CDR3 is TGTGCCAGCAGTGAAGCTACGGGCCCCTACGAGCAGTACTTC. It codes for CASSEATGPYEQYF.

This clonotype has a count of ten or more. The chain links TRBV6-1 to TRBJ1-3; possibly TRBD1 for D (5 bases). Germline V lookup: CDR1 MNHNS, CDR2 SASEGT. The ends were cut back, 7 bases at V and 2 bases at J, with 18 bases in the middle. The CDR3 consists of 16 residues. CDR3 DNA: TGTGCCAGCATCCGGGACCCTTACGACCCTGGAAACACCATATATTTT. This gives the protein CASIRDPYDPGNTIYF.

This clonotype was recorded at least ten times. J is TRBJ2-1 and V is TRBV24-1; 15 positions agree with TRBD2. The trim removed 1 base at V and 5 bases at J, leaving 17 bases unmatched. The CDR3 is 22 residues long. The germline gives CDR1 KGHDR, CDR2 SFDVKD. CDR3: CATSDFRPGLAGGYERDNEQFF. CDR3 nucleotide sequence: TGTGCCACCAGTGATTTCCGCCCCGGACTAGCGGGAGGGTACGAGAGGGACAATGAGCAGTTCTTC.

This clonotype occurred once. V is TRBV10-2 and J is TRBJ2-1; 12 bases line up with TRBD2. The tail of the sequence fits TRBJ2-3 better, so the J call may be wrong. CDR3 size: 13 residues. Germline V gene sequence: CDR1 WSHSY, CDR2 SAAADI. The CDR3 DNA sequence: TGCGCCAGCCGACTAGCGGGAGAAGATGAGCAGTATTTT. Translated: CASRLAGEDEQYF.

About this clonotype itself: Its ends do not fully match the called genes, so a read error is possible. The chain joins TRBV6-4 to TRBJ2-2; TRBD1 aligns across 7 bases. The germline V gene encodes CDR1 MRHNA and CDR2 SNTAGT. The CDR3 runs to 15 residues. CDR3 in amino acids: CASSEEGDSTDELYF. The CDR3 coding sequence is TGTGCCAGCAGTGAAGAGGGGGACAGCACCGATGAGCTGTATTTT.

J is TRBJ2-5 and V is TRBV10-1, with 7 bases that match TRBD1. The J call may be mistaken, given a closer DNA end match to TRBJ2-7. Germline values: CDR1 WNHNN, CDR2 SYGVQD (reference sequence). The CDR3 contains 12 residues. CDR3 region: CASRDSHYEQYF. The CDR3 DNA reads TGCGCCAGCCGGGACAGCCATTACGAGCAGTACTTC.

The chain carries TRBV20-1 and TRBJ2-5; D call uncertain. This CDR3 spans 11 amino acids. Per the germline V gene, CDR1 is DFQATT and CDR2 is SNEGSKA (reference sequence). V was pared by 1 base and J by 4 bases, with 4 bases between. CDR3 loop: CSARGGETQYF. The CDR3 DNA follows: TGCAGTGCTAGAGGGGGAGAGACCCAGTACTTC.

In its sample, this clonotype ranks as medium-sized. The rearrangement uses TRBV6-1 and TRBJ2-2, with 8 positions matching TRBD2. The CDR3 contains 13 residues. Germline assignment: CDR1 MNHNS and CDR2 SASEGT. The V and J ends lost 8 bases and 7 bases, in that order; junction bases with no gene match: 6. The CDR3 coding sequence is TGTGCCAGCCACCGACGGGGGGGCGGGGAGCTGTTTTTT. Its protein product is CASHRRGGGELFF.

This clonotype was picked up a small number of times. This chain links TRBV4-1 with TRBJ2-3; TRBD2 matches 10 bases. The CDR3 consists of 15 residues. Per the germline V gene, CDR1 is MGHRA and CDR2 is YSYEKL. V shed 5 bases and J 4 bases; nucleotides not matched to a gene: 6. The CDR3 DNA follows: TGCGCCAGCAGCGCCGGGACTAGCGTTCCAGATACGCAGTATTTT. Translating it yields CASSAGTSVPDTQYF.

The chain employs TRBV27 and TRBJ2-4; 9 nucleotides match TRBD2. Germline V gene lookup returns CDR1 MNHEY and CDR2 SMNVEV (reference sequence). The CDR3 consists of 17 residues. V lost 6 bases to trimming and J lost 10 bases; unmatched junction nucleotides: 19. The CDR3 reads CASRSVGLARAKDIQYF. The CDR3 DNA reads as TGTGCCAGCAGATCCGTCGGACTAGCGCGGGCGAAAGATATTCAGTACTTC.

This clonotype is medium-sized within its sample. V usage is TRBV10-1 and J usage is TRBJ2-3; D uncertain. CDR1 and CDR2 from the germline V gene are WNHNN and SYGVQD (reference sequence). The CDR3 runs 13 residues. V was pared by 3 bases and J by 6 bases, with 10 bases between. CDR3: CASSDNPQDTQYF. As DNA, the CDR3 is TGCGCCAGCAGTGATAACCCTCAGGATACGCAGTATTTT.

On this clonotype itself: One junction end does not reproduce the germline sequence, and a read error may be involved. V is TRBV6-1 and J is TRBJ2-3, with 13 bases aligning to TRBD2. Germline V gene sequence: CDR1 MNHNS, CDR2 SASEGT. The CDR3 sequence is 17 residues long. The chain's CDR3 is CASSKGLAGSAKDTQYF. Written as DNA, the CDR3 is TGTGCCAGCAGTAAGGGACTAGCGGGGTCTGCCAAAGATACGCAGTATTTC.

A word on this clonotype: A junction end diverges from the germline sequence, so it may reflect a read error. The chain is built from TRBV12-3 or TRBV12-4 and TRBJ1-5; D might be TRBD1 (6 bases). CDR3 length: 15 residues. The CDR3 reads CASRGGSNPNQPHHF. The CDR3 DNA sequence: TGTGCCAGCCGGGGGGGCAGCAACCCTAATCAGCCCCACCATTTT.

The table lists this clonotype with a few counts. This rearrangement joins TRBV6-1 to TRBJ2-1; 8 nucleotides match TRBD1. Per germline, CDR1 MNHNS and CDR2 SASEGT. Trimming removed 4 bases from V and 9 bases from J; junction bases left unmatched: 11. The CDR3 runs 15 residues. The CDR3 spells CASSVIGQGEGEQFF. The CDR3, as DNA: TGTGCCAGCAGTGTAATCGGACAGGGAGAGGGTGAGCAGTTCTTC.

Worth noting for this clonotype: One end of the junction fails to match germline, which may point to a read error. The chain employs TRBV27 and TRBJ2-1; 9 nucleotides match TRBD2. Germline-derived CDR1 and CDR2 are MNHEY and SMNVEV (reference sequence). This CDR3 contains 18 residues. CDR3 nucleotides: TGTGCCAGCAGTACGGGACTAGCCAGATCAGGACGCTACGATGCGCAGTTTTTC. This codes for CASSTGLARSGRYDAQFF.

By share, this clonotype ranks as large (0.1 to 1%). CDR3 sequence (DNA): TGTGCCAGCAGAGCCACGGGGCTAGCGGGACAGTCTAGCACAGATACGCAGTATTTT. Its protein is CASRATGLAGQSSTDTQYF. The V gene is TRBV27, the J gene TRBJ2-3, with 9 bases aligning to TRBD2. There are 19 residues in the CDR3. The J segment lost 0 bases and the V segment lost 6 bases, leaving 16 bases of the junction unmatched. The germline V gene has CDR1 MNHEY and CDR2 SMNVEV (reference sequence).

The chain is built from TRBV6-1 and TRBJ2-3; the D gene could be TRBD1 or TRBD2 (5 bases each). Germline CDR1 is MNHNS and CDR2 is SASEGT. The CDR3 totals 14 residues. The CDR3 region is CAGSSGRGPDTQYF. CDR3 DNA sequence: TGTGCGGGCAGTAGTGGCCGGGGCCCAGATACGCAGTATTTT.

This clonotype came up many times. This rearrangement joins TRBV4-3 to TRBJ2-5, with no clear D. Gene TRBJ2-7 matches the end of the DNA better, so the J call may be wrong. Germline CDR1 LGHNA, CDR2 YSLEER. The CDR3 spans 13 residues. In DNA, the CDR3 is TGCGCCAGCAGCCAGAATTTGGGTTTCGAGCAGTACTTC. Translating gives CASSQNLGFEQYF.

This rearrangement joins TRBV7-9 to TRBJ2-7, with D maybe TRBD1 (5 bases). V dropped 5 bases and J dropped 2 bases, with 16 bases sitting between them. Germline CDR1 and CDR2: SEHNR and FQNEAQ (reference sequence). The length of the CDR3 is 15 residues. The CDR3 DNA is TGTGCCAGCAGCCACACGACAGACTTTACCTACGAGCAGTACTTC. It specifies CASSHTTDFTYEQYF.

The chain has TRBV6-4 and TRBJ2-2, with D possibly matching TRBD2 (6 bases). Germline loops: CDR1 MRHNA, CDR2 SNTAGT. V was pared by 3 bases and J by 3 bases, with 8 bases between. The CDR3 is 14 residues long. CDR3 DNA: TGTGCCAGCAGTGAAGGGGAGGACACCGGGGAGCTGTTTTTT. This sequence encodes CASSEGEDTGELFF.